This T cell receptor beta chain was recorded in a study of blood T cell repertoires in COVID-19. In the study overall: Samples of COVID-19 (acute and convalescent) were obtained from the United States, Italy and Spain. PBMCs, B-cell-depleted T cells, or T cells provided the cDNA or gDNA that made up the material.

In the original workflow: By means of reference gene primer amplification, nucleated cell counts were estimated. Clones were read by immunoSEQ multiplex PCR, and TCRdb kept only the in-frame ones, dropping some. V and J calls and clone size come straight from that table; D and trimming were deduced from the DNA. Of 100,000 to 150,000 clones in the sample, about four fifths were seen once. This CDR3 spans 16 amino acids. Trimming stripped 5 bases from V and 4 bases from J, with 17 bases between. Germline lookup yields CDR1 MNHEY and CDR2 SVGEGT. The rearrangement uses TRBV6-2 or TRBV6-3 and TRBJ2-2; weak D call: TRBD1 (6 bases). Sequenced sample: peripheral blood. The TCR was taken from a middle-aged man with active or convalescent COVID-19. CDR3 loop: CASSTQGLLGTGELFF. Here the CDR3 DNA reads TGTGCCAGCAGTACACAGGGCCTGCTAGGCACCGGGGAGCTGTTTTTT.